This TCR beta chain was identified in a study of cytomegalovirus exposure and HLA in healthy donors. From germline, CDR1 is PRHDT and CDR2 FYEKMQ (reference sequence). CDR3 length equals 14 residues. V lost 4 bases, J lost 2 bases, and 12 bases lay in between. 13 Jbeta primers and 60 Vbeta primers were used for the PCR. Sequencing was performed with immunoSEQ multiplex PCR; in TCRdb, only in-frame clones are kept and a portion is missing. The sample records 150,000 to 200,000 clones, 80% being singletons. The chain is built from TRBV13 and TRBJ2-7, with no clear D. Sequenced material: PBMCs. This clonotype originated in a girl aged 10-17 years in good health and CMV-seropositive. CDR3 bases: TGTGCCAGCAGCTCCCACGGGTTGACCTACGAGCAGTACTTC. Its translation is CASSSHGLTYEQYF.